Listed below are T cell receptor beta chains from one sample, sequenced in a study of CD8 T cells in ankylosing spondylitis. TCRdb reprocessed the 5' RACE reads with MiXCR, giving one entry per CDR3 protein. The sample includes approximately 150,000 distinct CDR3 sequences, more than 40% of them seen just once. Sequenced input: synovial fluid, either unsorted or a sorted T cell fraction (not recorded which). These receptors were collected from a male donor with ankylosing spondylitis. CDR3s include the opening cysteine and the closing phenylalanine or tryptophan. Fields, in order: D gene, V gene, J gene, clone size, CDR3 DNA, CDR3 protein. A D gene is named only where the DNA matches it firmly. Expanded clones are given a class, and other clones once, few, many or no size at all.

>TRBD2|TRBV28|TRBJ2-1|NA
TGTGCCAGCAGTTTCCCCTTAACGGGAGGGCGATCCGACTACAATGAGCAGTTCTTC
CASSFPLTGGRSDYNEQFF
>NA|TRBV4-3|TRBJ1-4|NA
TGCGCCAGCAGCCAAGATCTGAGGGACATCGGTAATGAAAAACTGTTTTTT
CASSQDLRDIGNEKLFF
>TRBD1|TRBV2|TRBJ1-4|few
TGTGCCAGCAGTGTCCTGACAGGGGATGCAACTAATGAAAAACTGTTTTTT
CASSVLTGDATNEKLFF
>NA|TRBV12-3/TRBV12-4|TRBJ2-6|few
TGTGCCAGCAGTTTCCCACCGTTATTCCCATCTGGGGCCAACGTCCTGACTTTC
CASSFPPLFPSGANVLTF
>TRBD1|TRBV30|TRBJ1-1|many
TGTGCCTGGAGCGGGGGACAGGGGGACACTGAAGCTTTCTTT
CAWSGGQGDTEAFF
>NA|TRBV20-1|TRBJ1-5|NA
TGCAGTGCTATTGGCGACGGCAATCAGCCCCAGCATTTT
CSAIGDGNQPQHF
>TRBD1|TRBV29-1|TRBJ2-7|NA
TGCAGCGTCGGGACAGGGGAAGGACACGAGCAGTACTTC
CSVGTGEGHEQYF
>TRBD2|TRBV3-1|TRBJ2-1|NA
TGTGCCAGCAGCCAAGCAGGGCTAGCGGGAAGGGGCTATGAGCAGTTCTTC
CASSQAGLAGRGYEQFF
>NA|TRBV7-9|TRBJ2-2|medium-sized
TGTGCCAGCACCATGGAGCCGACCGGGGAGCTGTTTTTT
CASTMEPTGELFF
>NA|TRBV10-1|TRBJ2-5|NA
TGCGCCAGCAGTGGTCATCGCGGCCAAGAGACCCAGTACTTC
CASSGHRGQETQYF
>NA|TRBV7-9|TRBJ2-7|NA
TGTGCCAGCAGCGCCGGGACTCCTTCCTACGAGCAGTACTTC
CASSAGTPSYEQYF
>NA|TRBV4-1|TRBJ2-3|NA
TGCGCCAGCAGCCAAGATTGGGCAGGGGAGGATACGCAGTATTTT
CASSQDWAGEDTQYF
>TRBD2|TRBV28|TRBJ2-1|NA
TGTGCCAGCGCCCGATGGGGTAGCGGGGGTTCCTACAATGAGCAGTTCTTC
CASARWGSGGSYNEQFF
>NA|TRBV5-1|TRBJ2-5|few
TGCGCCAGTTACGGGGGCCGGACCCAGTACTTC
CASYGGRTQYF
>NA|TRBV29-1|TRBJ2-7|NA
TGCAGCGTTGTCAGTGGGGCCGCCTACGAGCAGTACTTC
CSVVSGAAYEQYF
>NA|TRBV5-1|TRBJ1-1|NA
TGCGCCAGCAGCTTGAGATTTAGGTTGCGCCCCTGGACAGAGTGGACTCTATCCACTGAAGCTTTCTTT
CASSLRFRLRPWTEWTLSTEAFF
>NA|TRBV5-1|TRBJ2-7|NA
TGCGCCAGCAGGGGCCCCGGCCCGGGACATCCACCCTACGAGCAGTACTTC
CASRGPGPGHPPYEQYF
>NA|TRBV19|TRBJ1-1|many
TGTGCCAGTAGTATACAGCTAAACACTGAAGCTTTCTTT
CASSIQLNTEAFF
>NA|TRBV11-2|TRBJ2-1|NA
TGTGCCAGCTCCCCCTTTAACCGGAGATACAATGAGCAGTTCTTC
CASSPFNRRYNEQFF
>NA|TRBV5-1|TRBJ1-2|NA
TGCGCCAGCAGGGGCCTCTATGGCTACACCTTC
CASRGLYGYTF
>NA|TRBV9|TRBJ2-1|NA
TGTGCCAGCAGCGGTCGGAGTCGGTGGGAGCAGTTCTTC
CASSGRSRWEQFF
>NA|TRBV6-2/TRBV6-3|TRBJ2-1|NA
TGTGCCAGCAGTTACATGGCGGGAAACAATGAGCAGTTCTTC
CASSYMAGNNEQFF
>NA|TRBV25-1|TRBJ2-5|NA
TGTGCCAGCAGTGAATCGACGCGAGAGACCCAGTACTTC
CASSESTRETQYF
>NA|TRBV5-1|TRBJ2-7|NA
TGCGCCAGCAAACCGATCGGCAAACTCTACGAGCAGTACTTC
CASKPIGKLYEQYF
>NA|TRBV27|TRBJ1-5|NA
TGTGCCAGCAGTTCCCGTCGAAGGCAGCCCCAGCATTTT
CASSSRRRQPQHF
>NA|TRBV5-6|TRBJ1-2|medium-sized
TGTGCCAGCAGCTTGTGGCCGGAACGTGGCTACACCTTC
CASSLWPERGYTF
>TRBD2|TRBV10-3|TRBJ2-7|NA
TGTGCCATCAGTGACACTAGCGGCTACGAGCAGTACTTC
CAISDTSGYEQYF
>TRBD1|TRBV19|TRBJ1-5|NA
TGTGCCAGTACAAGGACAGGGTGGCAGCCCCAGCATTTT
CASTRTGWQPQHF
>NA|TRBV7-3|TRBJ2-3|few
TGTGCCAGCAGCCAAGTGGGAAGCACAGATACGCAGTATTTT
CASSQVGSTDTQYF
>NA|TRBV29-1|TRBJ2-7|NA
TGCAGCGTAGCCCTGGGGGAGGCAAGCTCCTACGAGCAGTACTTC
CSVALGEASSYEQYF
>TRBD2|TRBV29-1|TRBJ2-1|NA
TGCAGCGTTGAAGGAGGGGAGGGGGGTAGCGGGAGTGGGCAGTTCTTC
CSVEGGEGGSGSGQFF
>NA|TRBV4-3|TRBJ2-6|few
TGCGCCAGCAGCCAAGAACGACGGTCGGTCCTTTCTGGGGCCAACGTCCTGACTTTC
CASSQERRSVLSGANVLTF
>NA|TRBV11-2|TRBJ2-7|NA
TGTGCCAGCAGCTTGGGGGGGACAAGAACCTACGAGCAGTACTTC
CASSLGGTRTYEQYF
>NA|TRBV28|TRBJ2-2|NA
TGTGCCAGCAGTACACACTCCGGGACTCCTTGGCCAACCGGGGAGCTGTTTTTT
CASSTHSGTPWPTGELFF
>NA|TRBV28|TRBJ2-7|many
TGTGCCAGCACCACGACAGGCTACTCCTACGAGCAGTACTTC
CASTTTGYSYEQYF
>NA|TRBV20-1|TRBJ1-3|NA
TGCAGTGCTAGAGATAGGGGGACTGGAAACACCATATATTTT
CSARDRGTGNTIYF
>TRBD1|TRBV15|TRBJ2-7|few
TGTGCCACCAGCAGAGAGGGAACCGGGACAGGGGGCTCCTACGAGCAGTACTTC
CATSREGTGTGGSYEQYF
>TRBD1|TRBV11-1|TRBJ2-1|NA
TGTGCCAGCAGCTTATACAGGGGCTCATTCCTCGGCTACAATGAGCAGTTCTTC
CASSLYRGSFLGYNEQFF
>TRBD1|TRBV27|TRBJ2-7|NA
TGTGCCAGCAGTACGACAGGGATCGACGAGCAGTACTTC
CASSTTGIDEQYF
>TRBD2|TRBV19|TRBJ2-1|NA
TGTGCCAGTAGTATAGACCCTAGCGGGGATTATGAGCAGTTCTTC
CASSIDPSGDYEQFF
>TRBD2|TRBV6-1|TRBJ2-7|NA
TGTGCCAGCAGCGAAGGACTAGCGGGGTACGAGCAGTACTTC
CASSEGLAGYEQYF
>NA|TRBV12-3/TRBV12-4|TRBJ2-5|few
TGTGCCAGCAGTAGTGGAGAGACCCAGTACTTC
CASSSGETQYF
>NA|TRBV30|TRBJ1-2|NA
TGTGCCTGGACCTATCCCCCGTATGGCTACACCTTC
CAWTYPPYGYTF
>NA|TRBV7-9|TRBJ2-3|NA
TGTGCCAGCAGCCCCCCCGGCACAGATACGCAGTATTTT
CASSPPGTDTQYF
>TRBD2|TRBV29-1|TRBJ2-3|many
TGCAGCGTTGAAGATCCCCGGTTTGCCCCGGGGGGGGCAGATACGCAGTATTTT
CSVEDPRFAPGGADTQYF
>TRBD1|TRBV19|TRBJ2-1|NA
TGTGCCAGTAGTCCGAGGCCAGGACAGGGACAGAATGAGCAGTTCTTC
CASSPRPGQGQNEQFF